This is a list of T cell receptor beta chains from one sample in a study of blood T cell repertoires in COVID-19. Produced via immunoSEQ multiplex PCR; TCRdb's table is partial and in-frame only. This table holds tens of thousands of clones, less than 85% found once. The source material was peripheral blood. Receptor source: a human donor with acute or convalescent COVID-19. The donor label of this sample is uncertain. The CDR3 runs from the conserved cysteine through the conserved F or W. Each record gives: V gene, J gene, D gene, clone size, CDR3 DNA, CDR3 protein. A D gene is named only where the DNA matches it firmly. For some rows the clone size is stated as once, few or many, or as a class when expanded; others skip it.

>TRBV15|TRBJ1-4|TRBD1|-
TGTGCCACCAGCAGAGACGGGACAGAGTATGAAAAACTGTTTTTT
CATSRDGTEYEKLFF
>TRBV4-3|TRBJ1-1|-|-
TGCGCCAGCAGCCGGGCCCAGAACACTGAAGCTTTCTTT
CASSRAQNTEAFF
>TRBV5-1|TRBJ1-1|TRBD1|-
TGCGCCAGCAGCTCGACAGGGATGAACACTGAAGCTTTCTTT
CASSSTGMNTEAFF
>TRBV20-1|TRBJ1-6|TRBD1|-
TGCAGTGCCCAACAAGGGGGCGGGCGCCACTTT
CSAQQGGGRHF
>TRBV7-8|TRBJ1-1|TRBD1|-
TGTGCCAGCAAAGCCGAGGGCAGGGGGCGGAACACTGAAGCTTTCTTT
CASKAEGRGRNTEAFF
>TRBV15|TRBJ2-7|TRBD2|-
TGTGCCACCAGCAGAGATCTACTAGCGGCCACCTACGAGCAGTACTTC
CATSRDLLAATYEQYF
>TRBV6-5|TRBJ2-1|-|-
TGTGCCAGCAGTTACAGGCCGGGACTCTTACAGGGGGAGCAGTTCTTC
CASSYRPGLLQGEQFF
>TRBV5-5|TRBJ2-3|TRBD2|-
TGTGCCAGCAGCTTGGCGAGGACTAGCGGGAGTGCAGATACGCAGTATTTT
CASSLARTSGSADTQYF
>TRBV4-3|TRBJ2-5|-|-
TGCGCCAGCAGCCAAGAAAGCGGACGGGGGGAGACCCAGTACTTC
CASSQESGRGETQYF
>TRBV3-1/TRBV3-2|TRBJ1-5|TRBD1|-
TGTGCCAGCAGCCAGACAGGGGGCAATCAGCCCCAGCATTTT
CASSQTGGNQPQHF
>TRBV2|TRBJ2-4|TRBD1|-
TGTGCCAGCAGTGGGGACAGGGGATTCAAAAACATTCAGTACTTC
CASSGDRGFKNIQYF
>TRBV5-1|TRBJ1-5|-|-
TGCGCCAGCAGCTTGGAGGACAGACAGGTAATTAGCAATCAGCCCCAGCATTTT
CASSLEDRQVISNQPQHF
>TRBV2|TRBJ2-7|-|-
TGTGCCAGCGGCGGGGACCGGGGCTACGAGCAGTACTTC
CASGGDRGYEQYF
>TRBV18|TRBJ1-5|-|-
TGTGCCAGCTCAACAACGGGCCGGGATCATCAGCCCCAGCATTTT
CASSTTGRDHQPQHF
>TRBV6-2/TRBV6-3|TRBJ2-3|TRBD2|-
TGTGCCAGCAGTTACCTTCCTAGCGGGAGTTTGGGTTCCACAGATACGCAGTATTTT
CASSYLPSGSLGSTDTQYF
>TRBV6-5|TRBJ1-1|-|-
TGTGCCAGCAGGCAGGGGAACACTGAAGCTTTCTTT
CASRQGNTEAFF
>TRBV6-1|TRBJ2-5|TRBD2|-
TGTGCCAGCAGTGATCGACTAGCGGGAGGTCCTGAGACCCAGTACTTC
CASSDRLAGGPETQYF
>TRBV12-3/TRBV12-4|TRBJ2-1|-|-
TGTGCCAGCAGTTTAGCGGGGGGACGAGAGCAGTTCTTC
CASSLAGGREQFF
>TRBV30|TRBJ2-7|TRBD1|-
TGTGCCTGCTCCCTGGCAGGGGGCGAGTCCTACGAGCAGTACTTC
CACSLAGGESYEQYF
>TRBV2|TRBJ2-3|-|-
TGTGCCAGCAGCCCTTCGTCAGATACGCAGTATTTT
CASSPSSDTQYF
>TRBV7-6|TRBJ2-6|TRBD1|-
TGTGCCAGCACCTTAGGGGGACAGGGAAGAGCTGGGGCCAACGTCCTGACTTTC
CASTLGGQGRAGANVLTF
>TRBV6-5|TRBJ2-5|-|-
TGTGCCAGCAGTTACAAGGGAATAGCGGCCCGAGAGACCCAGTACTTC
CASSYKGIAARETQYF
>TRBV6-5|TRBJ2-5|TRBD2|-
TGTGCCAGCCGGACTAGCGGGAGAGAGGAGACCCAGTACTTC
CASRTSGREETQYF
>TRBV4-1|TRBJ2-7|-|-
TGCGCCAGCAGCCAAGATCTAGACAGTTCGGACTACGAGCAGTACTTC
CASSQDLDSSDYEQYF
>TRBV3-1/TRBV3-2|TRBJ2-1|-|-
TGTGCCAGCAGCCAAGGCTATTCTGGCAATGAGCAGTTCTTC
CASSQGYSGNEQFF
>TRBV5-8|TRBJ2-2|-|few
TGTGCCAGCAGAAACAGGGCTAACACCGGGGAGCTGTTTTTT
CASRNRANTGELFF
>TRBV5-8|TRBJ2-3|-|-
TGTGCCAGCAGCCCCGGACTTCACACAGATACGCAGTATTTT
CASSPGLHTDTQYF
>TRBV27|TRBJ1-4|TRBD1|medium-sized
TGTGCCAGCAGTTTCCCCGGACAGGGGGTTTCTAGGAGACTGTTTTTT
CASSFPGQGVSRRLFF
>TRBV28|TRBJ2-5|TRBD1|-
TGTGCCAGCAGACCCGGGACAGTCCAAGAGACCCAGTACTTC
CASRPGTVQETQYF
>TRBV4-1|TRBJ1-1|-|few
TGCGCCAGCAGCCAAGATCTTGGGCGTATAACAGGGCCCCCGAACACTGAAGCTTTCTTT
CASSQDLGRITGPPNTEAFF
>TRBV19|TRBJ1-1|-|few
TGTGCCAGTAAGGCGGGGGGCTTTGAAGCTTTCTTT
CASKAGGFEAFF
>TRBV23-1|TRBJ1-5|TRBD1|-
TGCGCCAGCAACCAACGGACAGGAAATCAGCCCCAGCATTTT
CASNQRTGNQPQHF
>TRBV21-1|TRBJ2-2|-|-
TGTGCCAGCAGCACCCGCGGGGGTTGGGACACCGGGGAGCTGTTTTTT
CASSTRGGWDTGELFF
>TRBV13|TRBJ2-7|-|-
TGTGCCAGCAGCTTCGGTCCTAGCGACTACGAGCAGTACTTC
CASSFGPSDYEQYF
>TRBV3-1/TRBV3-2|TRBJ1-4|TRBD1|-
TGTGCCAGCAGCGCAAAGGGGACAGGGACTAATGAAAAACTGTTTTTT
CASSAKGTGTNEKLFF
>TRBV7-2|TRBJ2-2|TRBD2|-
TGTGCCAGCAGCCCTAGCGGGAGGGTAAACACCGGGGAGCTGTTTTTT
CASSPSGRVNTGELFF
>TRBV5-5|TRBJ1-2|-|few
TGTGCCAGCAGGCCAGGGTTGGAGTACGTAGCTAACTATGGCTACACCTTC
CASRPGLEYVANYGYTF
>TRBV9|TRBJ1-5|-|few
TGTGCCAGCAGCGTCGGTTCAGGGAGCAATCAGCCCCAGCATTTT
CASSVGSGSNQPQHF
>TRBV7-2|TRBJ2-4|-|-
TGTGCCAGCAGCTTAGGGCTGCGAACCACGGGAAACATTCAGTACTTC
CASSLGLRTTGNIQYF
>TRBV30|TRBJ2-3|TRBD2|once
TGTGCCTGGAGGTCCCCCAGACTAGCGGGCACAGATACGCAGTATTTT
CAWRSPRLAGTDTQYF
>TRBV19|TRBJ2-5|TRBD1|-
TGTGCCAGCTCGGGACAGGGGCCGGAAGAGACCCAGTACTTC
CASSGQGPEETQYF
>TRBV9|TRBJ2-7|TRBD1|-
TGTGCCAGCAGCGCGACAGGGGGCGGCTACGAGCAGTACTTC
CASSATGGGYEQYF
>TRBV6-1|TRBJ1-5|TRBD1|few
TGTGCCAGCAGTGAAAAAGCGACAGGGAGGCGCAATCAGCCCCAGCATTTT
CASSEKATGRRNQPQHF
>TRBV2|TRBJ2-1|-|-
TGTGCCAGCAGTGGACGGGTGGCTGGGAATGAGCAGTTCTTC
CASSGRVAGNEQFF
>TRBV6-5|TRBJ2-2|-|-
TGTGCCAGCAGTTACGGGAGGAACACCGGGGAGCTGTTTTTT
CASSYGRNTGELFF
>TRBV6-5|TRBJ1-1|-|few
TGTGCCCTCAGCTGGGGGCCGAACACTGAAGCTTTCTTT
CALSWGPNTEAFF
>TRBV20-1|TRBJ2-7|-|-
TGCAGTGCCAGGGAGGTTTACGAGCAGTACTTC
CSAREVYEQYF
>TRBV6-5|TRBJ1-1|TRBD1|-
TGTGCCAGCAGTTACGGACAGGTGAACACTGAAGCTTTCTTT
CASSYGQVNTEAFF
>TRBV6-2/TRBV6-3|TRBJ2-2|-|-
TGTGCCAGCAGTGACACCCAGGGTCCGATCACCGGGGAGCTGTTTTTT
CASSDTQGPITGELFF
>TRBV5-1|TRBJ2-1|-|-
TGCGCCAGCAGCCGAGGGGCGGGGCTGAGCTCCTACAATGAGCAGTTCTTC
CASSRGAGLSSYNEQFF